This T cell receptor (beta chain) comes out of a study of T cell responses to AZD1222 COVID-19 vaccine. Findings of the study overall: The peak T cell response came first, and repertoires were sampled only after it.

The CDR3 spans 15 residues. CDR1 and CDR2 (germline): SQVTM, ANQGSEA. Trimming removed 3 bases from V and 0 bases from J, with 12 bases in between. Concerning this clone: Antigen specificity is unknown.

Only in-frame clones appear in the TCRdb table, and some are missing; sequencing was by immunoSEQ multiplex PCR. The sample carries 90,000 to 110,000 clones, approximately 92% recorded once. The TCR sequence derives from an adult who received the AZD1222 COVID-19 vaccine. This chain uses TRBV29-1 with TRBJ2-1; the D is unclear. This material consisted of peripheral blood, taken 28 days after the second AZD1222 dose. This CDR3 is CSVEGRSSSYNEQFF. The CDR3 bases are TGCAGCGTTGAGGGAAGGTCGAGCTCCTACAATGAGCAGTTCTTC.